The rows below give T cell receptor beta chains drawn from one sample of a study of cytomegalovirus exposure and HLA in healthy donors. TCRdb's copy holds only in-frame clones and misses some; the assay was immunoSEQ multiplex PCR. The table shows roughly 200,000 clones, with under 70% occurring only once. The sample consisted of PBMCs. These receptor sequences come from a man in his forties in good health and CMV-seropositive. Each CDR3 is given with its conserved first and last residue. A D gene is named only where the DNA matches it firmly. Clone size is stated in some rows and not others, as once, few, many or a class when expanded.

CDR3 DNA	CDR3 protein	clone size	D gene	J gene	V gene
TGTGCCAGCAGCTTGATCGAGGGCGTTGTTAACTATGGCTACACCTTC	CASSLIEGVVNYGYTF	.	.	TRBJ1-2	TRBV5-6
TGTGCCAGCAGCCCTGGGACAGGGGGAACAGATACGCAGTATTTT	CASSPGTGGTDTQYF	.	TRBD1	TRBJ2-3	TRBV6-5
TGTGCCAGCAGCTCCCCTGCGGACAGCGCTAATGAAAAACTGTTTTTT	CASSSPADSANEKLFF	few	.	TRBJ1-4	TRBV7-6
TGTGCCAGCAGCGCCTCGGGACAGGGCACTGAAGCTTTCTTT	CASSASGQGTEAFF	few	TRBD1	TRBJ1-1	TRBV9
TGTGCCACCAGCAGAGTGGGGGGGGATAGCAATCAGCCCCAGCATTTT	CATSRVGGDSNQPQHF	.	.	TRBJ1-5	TRBV15
TGTGCCACCAGCAGAGCTAGCGGGGACTACAATGAGCAGTTCTTC	CATSRASGDYNEQFF	.	TRBD2	TRBJ2-1	TRBV15
TGTGCCAGCAGTTTCCGGTCTGAAGCTTTCTTT	CASSFRSEAFF	.	.	TRBJ1-1	TRBV6-5
TGTGCCAGCAGCCCCGGGGAGGGGGGCCCGGAAGAGACCCAGTACTTC	CASSPGEGGPEETQYF	.	.	TRBJ2-5	TRBV5-4
TGTGCCAGCAGCCCCGGCCACGGGGGACGACCCTACGAGCAGTACTTC	CASSPGHGGRPYEQYF	few	.	TRBJ2-7	TRBV7-2
TGTGCCAGCTCCCTTGGGGGAGGGGACTACAATGAGCAGTTCTTC	CASSLGGGDYNEQFF	.	TRBD2	TRBJ2-1	TRBV27
TGTGCCAGCTCACAGCCGGGACAGACTTCTGGGGCCAACGTCCTGACTTTC	CASSQPGQTSGANVLTF	.	TRBD1	TRBJ2-6	TRBV18
TGTGCCAGTCACTGGGAGATAGCGGGGGGGCTTGGGGAGCTGTTTTTT	CASHWEIAGGLGELFF	.	TRBD2	TRBJ2-2	TRBV2
TGCGCCAGCAGCCAAGGGGGAGGTGCGAACACTGAAGCTTTCTTT	CASSQGGGANTEAFF	.	.	TRBJ1-1	TRBV4-3
TGTGCCAGCTCACCGGCAGGGTTGGGCTATGGCTACACCTTC	CASSPAGLGYGYTF	.	.	TRBJ1-2	TRBV18
TGTGCCAGTAGACAGGGCCCCGAGCAGTACTTC	CASRQGPEQYF	.	.	TRBJ2-7	TRBV19
TGTGCCAGCAGTCCCCAAGCCGGGGGGGCTACAAACATTCAGTACTTC	CASSPQAGGATNIQYF	.	TRBD2	TRBJ2-4	TRBV7-3
TGCGCCAGCAGCCAACGCCTCCGGGAGCCGAGCCCAAACTATGGCTACACCTTC	CASSQRLREPSPNYGYTF	.	.	TRBJ1-2	TRBV4-3
TGTGCCAGCAGTTTAAAGGCTAGCGGGGTACTTGAGCAGTTCTTC	CASSLKASGVLEQFF	.	TRBD2	TRBJ2-1	TRBV27
TGTGCCAGCAGTTTCCGGGACACTAGCACAGATACGCAGTATTTT	CASSFRDTSTDTQYF	.	.	TRBJ2-3	TRBV27